The 21 T cell receptor beta chains given below trace back to one sample, sequenced in a study of human T cells and chemical hapten exposure (dated by TCRdb to about 2021). The time point label here, explained by the study, means: patch test 3, about 24 weeks after DPC sensitization. The treatment or condition label corresponds to: therapeutic diphenylcyclopropenone sensitization with weekly scalp DPC. Libraries were prepared through RACE. For sequencing, a NextSeq 500 was employed. Through fastp at Q25 and MiXCR, TCRdb rebuilt clones from the public reads, retaining in-frame beta chains. A single entry per CDR3 protein holds the most common genes and DNA from its merged rows. This sample comprises approximately 160,000 distinct CDR3 sequences, around a quarter of them detected only once. Around 2.3% of the sample rests with the top ten. The source material was whole blood, sampled in connection with sensitization to the hapten diphenylcyclopropenone (DPC). Source of these receptors: a woman under 30 with alopecia areata. Some clones in this sample may be carry-over from other donors' samples.

The chain carries TRBV30 and TRBJ2-2; tentatively, D is TRBD1 (6 bases). The CDR3 consists of 17 residues. CDR1 and CDR2 (germline): GTSNPN, SVGIG (reference sequence). V was trimmed by 0 bases and J by 1 base, leaving 15 bases between them. CDR3 coding DNA: TGTGCCTGGAGTGTTTGGTTGGGGGCCCGGAACACCGGGGAGCTGTTTTTT. This gives the protein CAWSVWLGARNTGELFF.

This chain uses TRBV6-2 or TRBV6-3 with TRBJ1-1; D gene uncertain. The length of the CDR3 is 16 residues. Germline V lookup: CDR1 MNHEY, CDR2 SVGEGT. With 1 base removed from V and 4 bases from J, the gap between germline ends came to 16 bases. The CDR3 nucleotides read TGTGCCAGCAGTTACTTGCAGCGGAGGGATGGCACTGAAGCTTTCTTT. As protein: CASSYLQRRDGTEAFF.

This clonotype was picked up a small number of times. The chain employs TRBV7-6 and TRBJ2-2, with D tentatively TRBD2 (6 bases). The V end lost 4 bases, the J end lost 0 bases, and 21 bases lay between the germline ends. From germline, CDR1 is SGHVS and CDR2 FNYEAQ. CDR3 length: 19 residues. In nucleotides, the CDR3 is TGTGCCAGCAGCTCCCTCGCCAGGCCGGGGACTTCGAACACCGGGGAGCTGTTTTTT. This gives the protein CASSSLARPGTSNTGELFF. Filled out from reference TRBV7-6 and TRBJ2-2, the complete variable domain reads GAGVSQSPRYKVTKRGQDVALRCDPISGHVSLYWYRQALGQGPEFLTYFNYEAQQDKSGLPNDRFSAERPEGSISTLTIQRTEQRDSAMYRCASSSLARPGTSNTGELFFGEGSRLTVL.

The chain couples TRBV7-2 to TRBJ2-2, with D maybe TRBD2 (5 bases). Per germline, CDR1 SGHTA and CDR2 FQGNSA. The CDR3 loop spans 15 amino acids. The V and J ends lost 2 bases and 4 bases respectively, with 11 bases between them. CDR3 in amino acids: CASSLKAAGTGELFF. The CDR3, as DNA: TGTGCCAGCAGCTTAAAAGCTGCGGGCACCGGGGAGCTGTTTTTT.

The CDR3 is CASSSRGRGGRYNEQFF. CDR3 coding DNA: TGTGCCAGCAGCTCCCGAGGTAGGGGGGGCCGCTACAATGAGCAGTTCTTC. J is TRBJ2-1 and V is TRBV9; D may be TRBD2 (7 bases). The germline V and J ends were trimmed by 4 bases and 3 bases, with 20 bases remaining between them. From germline, CDR1 is SGDLS and CDR2 YYNGEE. The CDR3 runs 17 residues.

This clonotype is a singleton in its sample. The genes are TRBV7-2 and TRBJ1-5; perhaps TRBD1 as D (5 bases). The V gene's germline CDR1 is SGHTA and CDR2 FQGNSA. The CDR3 has 14 amino acids. Trimming cost V 5 bases and J 4 bases, with 12 bases left between them. For the CDR3, the DNA is TGTGCCAGCAGCGCTGACAGACTTAATCAGCCCCAGCATTTT. Protein: CASSADRLNQPQHF. Based on the CDR3 plus reference TRBV7-2 and TRBJ1-5, the full variable domain is GAGVSQSPSNKVTEKGKDVELRCDPISGHTALYWYRQSLGQGLEFLIYFQGNSAPDKSGLPSDRFSAERTGGSVSTLTIQRTQQEDSAVYLCASSADRLNQPQHFGDGTRLSIL.

This clonotype was seen only a few times. The rearrangement uses TRBV2 and TRBJ1-4; D is unresolved. This CDR3 spans 12 amino acids. The V and J ends lost 4 bases and 7 bases respectively, with 7 bases between them. Germline V gives CDR1 SNHLY, CDR2 FYNNEI. In DNA, the CDR3 is TGTGCCAGCAGTGGAAGATCTGAAAAACTGTTTTTT. It yields the protein CASSGRSEKLFF.

This clonotype was counted between two and nine times. The genes are TRBV14 and TRBJ1-1; 7 nucleotides align to TRBD1. CDR1 SGHDN and CDR2 FVKESK come from the germline V gene. This CDR3 contains 14 residues. V lost 4 bases and J lost 2; bases outside the gene matches: 4. The CDR3 protein is CASSRGTVNTEAFF. The CDR3 region has the DNA TGTGCCAGCAGCCGTGGGACAGTCAACACTGAAGCTTTCTTT. Together with reference TRBV14 and TRBJ1-1, the CDR3 gives the full variable domain: EAGVTQFPSHSVIEKGQTVTLRCDPISGHDNLYWYRRVMGKEIKFLLHFVKESKQDESGMPNNRFLAERTGGTYSTLKVQPAELEDSGVYFCASSRGTVNTEAFFGQGTRLTVV.

The chain carries TRBV12-3 or TRBV12-4 and TRBJ1-1, with D perhaps TRBD1 (6 bases). This CDR3 contains 14 residues. Trimming left V 5 bases short and J 5 bases short, with 15 bases between. Written as DNA, the CDR3 is TGTGCCAGCAGTAATCCAAGGACAGAGACTGAAGCTTTCTTT. This gives the protein CASSNPRTETEAFF.

The J gene is TRBJ1-2, the V gene TRBV6-2 or TRBV6-3; unclear D gene. There are 14 residues in the CDR3. Germline CDR1 and CDR2: MNHEY and SVGEGT. The V and J ends lost 5 bases and 3 bases respectively, with 13 bases between them. This CDR3 reads CASSPWLQDYGYTF. CDR3 nucleotide sequence: TGTGCCAGCAGTCCCTGGTTGCAGGACTATGGCTACACCTTC.

This clonotype was counted a few times. V and J are TRBV29-1 and TRBJ2-7, with D perhaps TRBD2 (6 bases). The CDR3 extends over 13 amino acids. With 4 bases removed from V and 2 bases from J, the gap between germline ends came to 12 bases. Per the germline V gene, CDR1 is SQVTM and CDR2 is ANQGSEA. The CDR3 DNA is TGCAGCGTTGGGTCCGGACTAACCTACGAGCAGTACTTC. Protein: CSVGSGLTYEQYF.

CDR3 sequence (DNA): TGTGCCAGCAGTTTATCGGGGTCCTCTGGAAACACCATATATTTT. This translates into CASSLSGSSGNTIYF. This sequence joins TRBV27 and TRBJ1-3; D unresolved. Between the trimmed V and J ends, which lost 0 bases and 0 bases, there was a span of 6 bases. The CDR3 is 15 amino acids. Looked up from germline, CDR1 is MNHEY and CDR2 is SMNVEV (reference sequence).

This clonotype was picked up a small number of times. This sequence joins TRBV20-1 and TRBJ1-1, with a weak D call TRBD1 (5 bases). V was pared by 6 bases and J by 4 bases, with 12 bases between. This CDR3 contains 12 residues. CDR1 and CDR2 (germline): DFQATT, SNEGSKA (reference sequence). The CDR3 nucleotides are TGCAGTGCCCCGAGGGGCGGCACTGAAGCTTTCTTT. This translates into CSAPRGGTEAFF.

This chain links TRBV24-1 with TRBJ2-1, with D uncertain. Germline V gene lookup returns CDR1 KGHDR and CDR2 SFDVKD. V was pared by 1 base and J by 9 bases, with 12 bases between. The CDR3 runs to 14 residues. The CDR3 loop is CATSDFRARSEQFF. CDR3 in DNA: TGTGCCACCAGTGATTTCCGGGCTCGAAGTGAGCAGTTCTTC.

In its sample, this clonotype was seen a few times. The chain couples TRBV5-1 to TRBJ1-1; D may be TRBD1 (6 bases). The V gene lost 4 bases and the J gene lost 1 base, with 17 bases spanning the gap. CDR1 is SGHRS, CDR2 YFSETQ, per germline. CDR3 size: 16 residues. The CDR3 bases are TGCGCCAGCAGCCCCAGGGGCCCGGGGCCGAACACTGAAGCTTTCTTT. Translating gives CASSPRGPGPNTEAFF.

The chain recombines TRBV6-2 or TRBV6-3 with TRBJ2-5, with D possibly matching TRBD1 (6 bases). CDR3 length equals 19 residues. The V gene's germline CDR1 is MNHEY and CDR2 SVGEGT. V was pared by 2 bases and J by 3 bases, with 25 bases between. CDR3 sequence reads: CASSYEARKRTAREETQYF. DNA for the CDR3: TGTGCCAGCAGTTACGAAGCTAGAAAAAGGACAGCTAGGGAAGAGACCCAGTACTTC.

This clonotype occurred a few times. The chain combines TRBV7-2 with TRBJ2-3, with 7 bases matching TRBD2. Germline CDR1 reads SGHTA; CDR2 reads FQGNSA. V shed 5 bases, J shed 0 bases, and the junction held 17 bases outside the gene matches. This CDR3 has 19 amino acids. The CDR3 loop reads CASSPRWLAELTSTDTQYF. CDR3 DNA sequence: TGTGCCAGCAGCCCCCGATGGCTAGCGGAACTTACTAGCACAGATACGCAGTATTTT.

This clonotype came up a few times. V and J are TRBV9 and TRBJ1-5; no reliable D call. The CDR3 is 13 amino acids. The germline V gene encodes CDR1 SGDLS and CDR2 YYNGEE. The V end was cut by 0 bases, the J end by 3 bases, with 4 bases between. CDR3: CASSVGHNQPQHF. CDR3 nucleotides: TGTGCCAGCAGCGTAGGCCACAATCAGCCCCAGCATTTT.

For this clonotype: A read error may account for a junction end that differs from germline. The rearrangement links TRBV5-1 to TRBJ1-1; D is uncertain. Germline V gene data show CDR1 as SGHRS and CDR2 as YFSETQ. The CDR3 extends over 13 amino acids. CDR3 DNA: TGCACCAGCAAGTGGGGATCTTACACTGAAGCTTTCTTT. Amino acid sequence: CTSKWGSYTEAFF. The variable domain in full, with the rest retrieved from reference TRBV5-1 and TRBJ1-1, is KAGVTQTPRYLIKTRGQQVTLSCSPISGHRSVSWYQQTPGQGLQFLFEYFSETQRNKGNFPGRFSGRQFSNSRSEMNVSTLELGDSALYLCTSKWGSYTEAFFGQGTRLTVV.

V is TRBV24-1 and J is TRBJ1-1, with D unclear. V gave up 2 bases and J gave up 11 bases, with 17 bases separating them. The CDR3 length is 14 residues. Germline V gives CDR1 KGHDR, CDR2 SFDVKD. In DNA form, the CDR3 reads TGTGCCACCAGTGATTCGGGGTCCTTTGGATGGGCTTTCTTT. It translates to CATSDSGSFGWAFF.

This clonotype occurred a few times. This sequence joins TRBV20-1 and TRBJ2-7; D may be TRBD1 (6 bases). Germline CDR1 reads DFQATT; CDR2 reads SNEGSKA (reference sequence). This CDR3 has 14 amino acids. The V end lost 8 bases, the J end lost 4 bases, and 21 bases lay between the germline ends. CDR3 DNA: TGCAGTTTTCCCCTTCCAGGGGCAGGATACGAGCAGTACTTC. Translation gives CSFPLPGAGYEQYF.